This T cell receptor (beta chain) was captured in a study of CD8 T cells in Susac syndrome. When the RNA was reverse transcribed, random hexamers were used with an input of 0.5 to 1 ug. TCRdb processed the immunoSEQ multiplex PCR reads anew with MiXCR; each CDR3 protein has one entry. The sample lists hundreds of thousands of distinct CDR3 sequences; about 88% were seen once. V lost 7 bases, J lost 2 bases, and 5 bases stayed unmatched. This CDR3 has 14 amino acids. Per the germline V gene, CDR1 is MNHEY and CDR2 is SVGAGI. The source of this sequence is a human donor with multiple sclerosis. The chain couples TRBV6-5 to TRBJ2-1; 7 nucleotides align to TRBD2. The material sequenced was CD8+ T cells from PBMCs. CDR3 sequence (DNA): TGTGCCAGCACAGGGACTACCCCCTACAATGAGCAGTTCTTC. This encodes CASTGTTPYNEQFF.